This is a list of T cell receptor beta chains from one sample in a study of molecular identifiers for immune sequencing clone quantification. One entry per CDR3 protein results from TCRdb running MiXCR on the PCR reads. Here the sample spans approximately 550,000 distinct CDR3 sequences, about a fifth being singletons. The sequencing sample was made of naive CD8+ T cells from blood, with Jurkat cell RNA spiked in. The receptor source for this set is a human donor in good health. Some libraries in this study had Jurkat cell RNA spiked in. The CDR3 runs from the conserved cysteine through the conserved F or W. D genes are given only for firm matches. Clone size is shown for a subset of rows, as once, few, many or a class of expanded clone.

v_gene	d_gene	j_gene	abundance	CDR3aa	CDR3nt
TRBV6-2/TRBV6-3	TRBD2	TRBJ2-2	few	CASSYLLAGTVPGELFF	TGTGCCAGCAGTTACTTACTAGCGGGGACGGTCCCCGGGGAGCTGTTTTTT
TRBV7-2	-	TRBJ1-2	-	CASSQDRWSSYGYTF	TGTGCCAGCAGCCAAGATAGATGGAGTAGCTATGGCTACACCTTC
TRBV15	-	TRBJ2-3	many	CATSRVQAIKMQYF	TGTGCCACCAGCAGAGTCCAGGCGATCAAAATGCAGTATTTT
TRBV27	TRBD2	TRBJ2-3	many	CASSFGGRRDTQYF	TGTGCCAGCAGTTTTGGCGGGAGGAGAGATACGCAGTATTTT
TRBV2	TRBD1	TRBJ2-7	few	CASSGGQGGSWYEQYF	TGTGCCAGCAGTGGGGGACAGGGGGGCTCGTGGTACGAGCAGTACTTC
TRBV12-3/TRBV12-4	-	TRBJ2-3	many	CASRSDGLQDTQYF	TGTGCCAGCAGGTCGGACGGCCTTCAGGATACGCAGTATTTT
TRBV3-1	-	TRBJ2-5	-	CASSHEQETQYF	TGTGCCAGCAGCCACGAGCAAGAGACCCAGTACTTC
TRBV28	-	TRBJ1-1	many	CASSSPTDNTEAFF	TGTGCCAGCAGTTCGCCGACAGATAACACTGAAGCTTTCTTT
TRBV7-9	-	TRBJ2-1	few	CASSPPSGRHSYNEQFF	TGTGCCAGCAGCCCCCCCAGTGGTCGGCATTCCTACAATGAGCAGTTCTTC
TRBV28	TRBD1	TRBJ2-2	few	CASSLSLQGARTGELFF	TGTGCCAGCAGTTTATCCCTGCAGGGGGCGCGGACCGGGGAGCTGTTTTTT
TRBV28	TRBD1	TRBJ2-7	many	CASRRNPDRYNEQYF	TGTGCCAGCAGGAGAAATCCGGACAGGTACAACGAGCAGTACTTC
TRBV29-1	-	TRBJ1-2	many	CSVIHREDYGYTF	TGCAGCGTTATACACAGGGAGGACTATGGCTACACCTTC
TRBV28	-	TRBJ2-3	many	CASSETISTDTQYF	TGTGCCAGCAGTGAAACTATAAGCACAGATACGCAGTATTTT
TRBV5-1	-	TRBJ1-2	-	CASTVGGAAGYTF	TGCGCCAGCACCGTAGGGGGGGCGGCTGGCTACACCTTC
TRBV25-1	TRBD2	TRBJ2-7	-	CASMGGYERYF	TGTGCCAGCATGGGGGGGTACGAGCGGTACTTC
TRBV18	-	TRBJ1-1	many	CASSPPRTAEAFF	TGTGCCAGCTCACCACCCCGGACAGCTGAAGCTTTCTTT
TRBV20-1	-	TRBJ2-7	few	CSAREQGKSSYEQYF	TGCAGTGCTAGAGAGCAGGGGAAGAGCTCCTACGAGCAGTACTTC
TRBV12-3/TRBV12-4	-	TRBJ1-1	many	CASSSSTGAVRAFF	TGTGCCAGCAGTTCGTCCACCGGGGCAGTCAGAGCTTTCTTT
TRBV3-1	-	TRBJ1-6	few	CASSPAGVGAPLHF	TGTGCCAGCAGCCCCGCGGGGGTAGGGGCACCCCTCCACTTT
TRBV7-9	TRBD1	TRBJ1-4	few	CASSLGQGSDEKLFF	TGTGCCAGCAGCCTAGGACAGGGGTCCGATGAAAAACTGTTTTTT
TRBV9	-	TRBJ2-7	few	CASSNAVDSSYEQYF	TGTGCCAGCAGCAACGCGGTGGACAGCTCCTACGAGCAGTACTTC
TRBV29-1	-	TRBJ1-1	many	CSVLDTEAFF	TGCAGCGTTTTAGACACTGAAGCTTTCTTT
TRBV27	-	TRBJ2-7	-	CASSFRVGNEQYF	TGTGCCAGCAGTTTCCGGGTCGGTAACGAGCAGTACTTC
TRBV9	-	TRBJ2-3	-	CASNLDGYTDTQYF	TGTGCCAGCAACCTGGACGGTTACACAGATACGCAGTATTTT
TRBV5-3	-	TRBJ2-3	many	CASSLLVQGTDTQYF	TGTGCCAGCAGCTTGTTAGTTCAGGGGACGGATACGCAGTATTTT
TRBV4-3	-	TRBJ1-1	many	CASSQDLGGAGEAFF	TGCGCCAGCAGCCAAGATCTGGGGGGCGCCGGTGAAGCTTTCTTT
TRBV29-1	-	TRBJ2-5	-	CSVEIEVGGLQETQYF	TGCAGCGTTGAGATAGAGGTTGGCGGGCTCCAAGAGACCCAGTACTTC
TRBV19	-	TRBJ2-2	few	CASTSARVGTGELFF	TGTGCCAGTACCTCGGCCAGGGTCGGCACCGGGGAGCTGTTTTTT
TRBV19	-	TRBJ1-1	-	CASSIPTGGRPEALF	TGTGCCAGTAGTATTCCAACGGGGGGCAGACCTGAAGCTCTCTTT
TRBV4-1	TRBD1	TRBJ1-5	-	CASRETGGSYQPQHF	TGCGCCAGCAGGGAAACAGGGGGAAGTTATCAGCCCCAGCATTTT
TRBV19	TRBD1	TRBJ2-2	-	CASRDWDRSGIGELFF	TGTGCCAGTAGGGATTGGGACAGGAGTGGCATCGGGGAGCTGTTTTTT
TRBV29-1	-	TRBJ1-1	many	CSAGTSEAFF	TGCAGCGCAGGGACTTCAGAAGCTTTCTTT
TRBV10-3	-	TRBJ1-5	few	CAISESINNRYQPQHF	TGTGCCATCAGTGAGTCTATTAATAATCGCTATCAGCCCCAGCATTTT
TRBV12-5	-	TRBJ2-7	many	CASGLQGPAREQYF	TGTGCTAGTGGTTTGCAGGGCCCGGCGAGGGAGCAGTACTTC
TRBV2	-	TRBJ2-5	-	CASSIYLLETQYF	TGTGCCAGCAGTATTTATCTGTTAGAGACCCAGTACTTC
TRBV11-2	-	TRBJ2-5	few	CASSLFPQMEETQYF	TGTGCCAGCAGCTTGTTCCCACAGATGGAAGAGACCCAGTACTTC
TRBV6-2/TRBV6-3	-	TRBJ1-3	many	CASSTPAGSDTIYF	TGTGCCAGCAGTACCCCCGCGGGGTCGGACACCATATATTTT
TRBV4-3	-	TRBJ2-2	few	CASSQEERELFF	TGCGCCAGCAGCCAAGAAGAGCGGGAGCTGTTTTTT
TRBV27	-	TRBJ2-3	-	CASSPEGRTTDTQYF	TGTGCCAGCAGTCCAGAGGGGCGTACCACAGATACGCAGTATTTT
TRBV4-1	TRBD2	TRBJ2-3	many	CASGESSGFTDTQYF	TGCGCCAGCGGGGAATCTAGCGGTTTCACAGATACGCAGTATTTT
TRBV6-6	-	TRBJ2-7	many	CASSLLARDEQYF	TGTGCCAGCAGTTTACTGGCGAGGGATGAGCAGTACTTC